This TCR beta chain was identified in a study of OX40 agonist ivuxolimab in advanced cancers. The CDR3 is 13 residues long. Trimming stripped 5 bases from V and 7 bases from J, with 14 bases between. In germline, CDR1 is SEHNR, CDR2 FQNEAQ (reference sequence). The method was immunoSEQ multiplex PCR; TCRdb's version includes in-frame clones alone and lacks a portion of them. The sample has under 13,000 clones; roughly 79% are singletons. This chain joins TRBV7-9 and TRBJ2-5; D is uncertain. Sequencing was performed on CD4+ or CD8+ T cells sorted from blood, taken in a trial of the OX40 agonist ivuxolimab. The receptor was isolated from an adult with an advanced solid tumor such as melanoma, head and neck, liver or kidney cancer. CDR3 region: CASSDRQATTQYF. CDR3 DNA sequence: TGTGCCAGCAGCGATCGGCAGGCCACGACCCAGTACTTC.